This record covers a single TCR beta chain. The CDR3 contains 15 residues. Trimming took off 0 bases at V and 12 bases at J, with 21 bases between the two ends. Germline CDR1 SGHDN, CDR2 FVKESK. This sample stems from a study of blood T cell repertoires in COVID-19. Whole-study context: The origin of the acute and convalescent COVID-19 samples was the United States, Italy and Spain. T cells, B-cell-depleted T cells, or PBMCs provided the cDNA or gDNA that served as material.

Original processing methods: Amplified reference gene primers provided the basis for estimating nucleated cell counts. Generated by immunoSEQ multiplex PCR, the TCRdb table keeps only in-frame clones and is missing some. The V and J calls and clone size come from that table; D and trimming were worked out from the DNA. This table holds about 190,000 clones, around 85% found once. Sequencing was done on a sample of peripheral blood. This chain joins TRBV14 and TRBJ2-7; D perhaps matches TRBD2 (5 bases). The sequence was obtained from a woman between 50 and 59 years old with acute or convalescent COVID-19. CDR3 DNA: TGTGCCAGCAGCCAAGATGGCAAGAGGGTTGAGCCAGTGTACTTC. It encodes CASSQDGKRVEPVYF.